This T cell receptor (beta chain) was obtained from a study of metastatic and nonmetastatic thyroid tumors. The overall study: Repertoires of blood and of tissue (tumor or nodule) from malignant and benign thyroid patients were compared. The study's findings and limits: Malignant tumors reportedly showed significantly higher TCR beta diversity than benign nodules in both blood and tumor.

This clone is classed as medium-sized (0.01 to 0.1%). Its antigen is unknown. In the original analysis: Across clinicopathological groups, CDR3 differences served as the basis for building a distant-metastasis classifier for papillary thyroid cancer. TCRdb reanalyzed the PCR reads with MiXCR. The V and J calls reflect TCRdb's pipeline rather than the authors' work. The data show 21,000 or so clones, with about a quarter seen just once and around 21% held by the top ten. The CDR3 runs to 17 residues. The ends were cut back, 1 base at V and 1 base at J, with 14 bases in the middle. CDR1 SGHTA and CDR2 FQGNSA come from the germline V gene. There were no patients who had received any treatment before thyroid surgery.

The TCR comes from a female donor with papillary thyroid cancer or a benign thyroid nodule (not recorded which). Some clones in this sample may be carry-over from other donors' samples. Sample: blood. This sequence joins TRBV7-2 and TRBJ1-5, with D possibly matching TRBD1 (5 bases). The CDR3 loop reads CASSLVPGSRSNQPQHF. CDR3 DNA sequence: TGTGCCAGCAGCTTAGTGCCAGGGAGTCGAAGCAATCAGCCCCAGCATTTT.